This T cell receptor (beta chain) was recovered during a study of blood T cells in healthy people across ages. Trimming removed 2 bases from V and 4 bases from J; junction bases left unmatched: 3. Germline CDR1 is KGHDR and CDR2 is SFDVKD. The CDR3 has 14 amino acids. For the second PCR, which ran for 7 to 11 cycles, a sample-barcoded 5' primer and a J-beta primer mix were used. MiXCR was run by TCRdb on the 5' RACE reads, yielding one entry per CDR3 protein. The repertoire has about 720,000 distinct CDR3 sequences, around 25% of them found once; the top ten carry more than 3%. This clonotype was seen only a few times. These data were likewise used in another study, on T cells of mothers and their children.

The chain has TRBV24-1 and TRBJ2-5, with 7 bases that match TRBD1. The TCR originated in a boy younger than 18 in good health. Sequencing was carried out using blood. CDR3 nucleotide sequence: TGTGCCACCAGTGATTCTCGGGACAGAGAGACCCAGTACTTC. It encodes CATSDSRDRETQYF.